This T cell receptor (beta chain) was retrieved from a study of CD8 T cells in ankylosing spondylitis. General study points: Seemingly characteristic of ankylosing spondylitis blood was a TCR beta motif consisting of about 8 highly homologous variants.

TCRdb used MiXCR to reprocess the 5' RACE reads, holding one entry per CDR3 protein. The table shows 250,000 to 350,000 distinct CDR3 sequences, with 20% occurring only once. This clonotype has a handful of counts. The antigen is unknown. Germline assignment: CDR1 MDHEN and CDR2 SYDVKM. The junction had 9 bases not matched to a gene; V was cut back by 8 bases and J by 2 bases. The CDR3 totals 15 residues. This TCR came from a male donor with ankylosing spondylitis or in good health (not recorded which). The sample was blood, either unsorted or a sorted T cell fraction (not recorded which). J is TRBJ1-2 and V is TRBV28; 9 nucleotides align to TRBD1. CDR3 protein: CASVTSGQGNYGYTF. Written as DNA, the CDR3 is TGTGCCAGCGTAACGTCGGGACAGGGCAACTATGGCTACACCTTC.